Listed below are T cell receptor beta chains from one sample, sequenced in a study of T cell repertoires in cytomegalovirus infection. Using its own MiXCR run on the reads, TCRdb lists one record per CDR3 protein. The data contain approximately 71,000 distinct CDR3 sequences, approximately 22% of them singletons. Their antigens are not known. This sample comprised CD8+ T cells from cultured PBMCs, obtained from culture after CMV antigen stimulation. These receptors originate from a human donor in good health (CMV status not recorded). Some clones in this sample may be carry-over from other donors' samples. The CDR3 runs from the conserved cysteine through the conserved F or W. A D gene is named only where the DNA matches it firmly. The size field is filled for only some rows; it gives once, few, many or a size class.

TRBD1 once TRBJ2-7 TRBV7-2 CASSLRPPLQGDEQYF TGTGCCAGCAGCCTGCGACCGCCGTTACAGGGGGACGAGCAGTACTTC
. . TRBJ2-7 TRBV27 CASSFSWTHYEQYF TGTGCCAGCAGTTTCTCCTGGACCCATTACGAGCAGTACTTC
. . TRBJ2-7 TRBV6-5 CASSSRITGYLPYEQYF TGTGCCAGCAGCTCCCGGATCACAGGCTACCTTCCCTACGAGCAGTACTTC
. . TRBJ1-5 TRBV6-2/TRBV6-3 CASSFPRTTYSNQPQHF TGTGCCAGCAGTTTCCCAAGGACAACTTATAGCAATCAGCCCCAGCATTTT
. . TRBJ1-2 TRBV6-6 CASRGRGGINYGYTF TGTGCCAGCAGGGGACGAGGGGGGATAAACTATGGCTACACCTTC
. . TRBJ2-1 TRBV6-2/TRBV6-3 CASSYSTLRDPVGNEQFF TGTGCCAGCAGTTACTCGACCCTCAGGGACCCGGTAGGGAATGAGCAGTTCTTC
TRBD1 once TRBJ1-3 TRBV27 CASSEAGGNGNTIYF TGTGCCAGCTCGGAGGCAGGGGGTAACGGAAACACCATATATTTT
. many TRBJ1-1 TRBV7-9 CASSRHASGGGGTEAFF TGTGCCAGCAGCCGCCACGCGAGTGGGGGCGGCGGCACTGAAGCTTTCTTT
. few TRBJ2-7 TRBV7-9 CASSLEAISSYEQYF TGTGCCAGCAGCTTAGAAGCAATTAGCTCCTACGAGCAGTACTTC
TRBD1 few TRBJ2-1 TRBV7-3 CASSLETGVLNEQFF TGTGCCAGCAGCCTGGAGACAGGGGTTTTGAATGAGCAGTTCTTC
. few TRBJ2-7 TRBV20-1 CSASFGYEQYF TGCAGTGCTAGTTTCGGGTACGAGCAGTACTTC
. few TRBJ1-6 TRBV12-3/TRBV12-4 CASSPQGAGSPLHF TGTGCCAGCAGCCCACAGGGAGCTGGTTCACCCCTCCACTTT
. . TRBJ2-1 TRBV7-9 CASTWGGGRPYNEQFF TGTGCCAGCACCTGGGGCGGGGGCCGCCCTTACAATGAGCAGTTCTTC
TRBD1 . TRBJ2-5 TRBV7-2 CASSLTAGGAGETQYF TGTGCCAGCAGCCTGACCGCAGGGGGCGCGGGCGAGACCCAGTACTTC
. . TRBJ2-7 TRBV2 CASRGARYEQYF TGTGCCAGCAGGGGGGCGAGATACGAGCAGTACTTC